This T cell receptor beta chain stems from a study of T cells in localized non-small cell lung cancer. This CDR3 comprises 15 residues. Germline V gene sequence: CDR1 SGHRS, CDR2 YFSETQ. V lost 2 bases to trimming and J lost 2 bases; unmatched junction nucleotides: 4. This clone was picked up one time. TCRdb's copy holds only in-frame clones and misses some; the assay was immunoSEQ multiplex PCR. The profile covers approximately 41,000 clones, with around 83% appearing a single time and roughly 7% taken by the ten largest. The source was peripheral blood, collected before any cancer treatment. The chain links TRBV5-1 to TRBJ2-3; 8 bases agree with TRBD1. The clonotype originates from a woman between 18 and 55 years old with stage III lung adenocarcinoma. The CDR3: CASSLGDRPTDTQYF. In DNA form, the CDR3 reads TGCGCCAGCAGCTTAGGGGACAGGCCCACAGATACGCAGTATTTT.